This TCR beta chain was captured by sequencing in a study of blood T cells in healthy people across ages. V was pared by 0 bases and J by 9 bases, with 11 bases of the junction left unmatched. This CDR3 spans 16 amino acids. Looked up from germline, CDR1 is SGHRS and CDR2 is YFSETQ. Alongside a J-beta primer mix, a sample-barcoded 5' primer served in a second PCR lasting roughly 6 to 11 cycles. TCRdb analysed the 5' RACE reads with MiXCR anew, one entry per CDR3 protein. The sample holds over 700,000 distinct CDR3 sequences, 50% to 65% seen once. The sequencing input was blood. The receptor was derived from a man aged 80 or over in good health. The V call is TRBV5-1, the J call TRBJ2-1, with 8 positions matching TRBD2. The CDR3 DNA reads as TGCGCCAGCAGCTTGGCCCTGTCCCCGGCGGGAGGTGAGCAGTTCTTC. This translates into CASSLALSPAGGEQFF.